The clone carrying this T cell receptor beta chain came up once. At one boundary the junction diverges from the germline segment, which might be a read error. Distinct nucleotide sequences in the sample also encode this CDR3. The sample belongs to a study of immune evolution from preneoplasia to lung adenocarcinoma. The repertoire was sequenced with immunoSEQ multiplex PCR; TCRdb's copy has only in-frame clones and lacks some. The sample has 10,000 or so clones, 70% to 80% seen once. Germline V gene sequence: CDR1 SGHNT, CDR2 YYREEE (reference sequence). This CDR3 region has 14 residues. Sequencing was done on a sample of FFPE lung adenocarcinoma in situ tissue. The source of this sequence is a person between 60 and 80 years old with lung adenocarcinoma. The rearrangement joins TRBV5-4 to TRBJ1-1; D is possibly TRBD1 (5 bases). Written as DNA, the CDR3 is TGTGCCAGCAGTTTGGAGGGGAGGAACACTGAAGCTTTCTTT. It codes for CASSLEGRNTEAFF.